This TCR beta chain was observed in a study of T cells in Graves' hyperthyroidism and ophthalmopathy. With 3 bases removed from V and 3 bases from J, the gap between germline ends came to 10 bases. The CDR3 loop spans 14 amino acids. Germline-derived CDR1 and CDR2 are KGHDR and SFDVKD. This clonotype was seen a handful of times. The investigators amplified TCR beta CDR3 regions from RNA transcripts. The TCR CDR3 was amplified in a first-round RT-PCR using the HTBI primer set. MiXCR, run by TCRdb on the multiplex PCR reads, gives a single entry per CDR3 protein. The sample has fewer than 350,000 distinct CDR3 sequences; more than 10% are singletons.

The sample taken for sequencing was blood. The gene calls are TRBV24-1 and TRBJ2-5, with D possibly TRBD1 on 5 matching bases. This TCR was recovered from a woman in her twenties or thirties with Graves' hyperthyroidism that later progressed to Graves' ophthalmopathy. The DNA for the CDR3 is TGTGCCACCAGTGATGCTTCGACAGAAGAGACCCAGTACTTC. This gives the protein CATSDASTEETQYF.